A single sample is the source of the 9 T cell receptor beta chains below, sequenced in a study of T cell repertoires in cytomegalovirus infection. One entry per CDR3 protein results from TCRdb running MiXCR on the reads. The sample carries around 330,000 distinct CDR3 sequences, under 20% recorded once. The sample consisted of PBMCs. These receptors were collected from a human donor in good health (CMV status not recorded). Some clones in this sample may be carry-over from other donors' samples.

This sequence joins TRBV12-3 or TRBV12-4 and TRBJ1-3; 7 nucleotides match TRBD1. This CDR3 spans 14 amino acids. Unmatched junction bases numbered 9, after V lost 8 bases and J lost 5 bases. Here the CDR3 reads CASQNRDRRNTIYF. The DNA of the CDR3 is TGTGCCAGCCAAAACCGGGACAGAAGAAACACCATATATTTT.

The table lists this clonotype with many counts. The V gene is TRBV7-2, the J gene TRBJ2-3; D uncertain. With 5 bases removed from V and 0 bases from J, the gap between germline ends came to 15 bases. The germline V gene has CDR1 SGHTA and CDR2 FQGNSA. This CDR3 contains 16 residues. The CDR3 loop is CASSPLHHSSTDTQYF. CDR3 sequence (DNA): TGTGCCAGCAGCCCCCTTCATCATTCTAGCACAGATACGCAGTATTTT.

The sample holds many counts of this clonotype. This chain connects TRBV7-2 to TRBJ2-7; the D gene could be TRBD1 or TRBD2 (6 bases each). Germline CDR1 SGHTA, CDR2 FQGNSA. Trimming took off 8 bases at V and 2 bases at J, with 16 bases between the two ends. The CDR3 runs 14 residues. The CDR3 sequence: CASARGRGTYEQYF. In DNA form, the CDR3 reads TGTGCCAGCGCCCGGGGGCGAGGAACCTACGAGCAGTACTTC.

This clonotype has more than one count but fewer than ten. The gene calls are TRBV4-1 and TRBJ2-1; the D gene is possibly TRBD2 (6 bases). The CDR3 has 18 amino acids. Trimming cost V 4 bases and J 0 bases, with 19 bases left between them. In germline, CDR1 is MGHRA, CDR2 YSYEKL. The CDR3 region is CASSLWGSGESSYNEQFF. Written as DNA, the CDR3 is TGCGCCAGCAGCCTCTGGGGTAGCGGCGAGAGCTCCTACAATGAGCAGTTCTTC.

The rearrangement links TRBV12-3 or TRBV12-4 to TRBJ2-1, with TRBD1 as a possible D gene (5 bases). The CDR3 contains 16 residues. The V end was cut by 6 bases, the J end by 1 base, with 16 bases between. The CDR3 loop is CASSSQVPTSYNEQFF. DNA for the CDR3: TGTGCCAGCAGCTCACAGGTACCTACGTCCTACAATGAGCAGTTCTTC.

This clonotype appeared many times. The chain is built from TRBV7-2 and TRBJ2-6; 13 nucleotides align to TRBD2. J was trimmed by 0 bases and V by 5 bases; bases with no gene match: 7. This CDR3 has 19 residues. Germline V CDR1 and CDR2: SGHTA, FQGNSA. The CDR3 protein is CASSLRLAGGSSGANVLTF. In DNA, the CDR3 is TGTGCCAGCAGCCTTAGACTAGCGGGGGGCAGCTCTGGGGCCAACGTCCTGACTTTC.

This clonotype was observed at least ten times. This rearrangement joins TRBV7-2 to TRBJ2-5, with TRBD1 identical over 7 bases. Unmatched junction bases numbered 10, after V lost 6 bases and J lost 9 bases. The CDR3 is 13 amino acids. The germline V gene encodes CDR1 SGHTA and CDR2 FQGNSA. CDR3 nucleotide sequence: TGTGCCAGCAGTCCGGACAGGTCTCGGCCCCAGTACTTC. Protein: CASSPDRSRPQYF.

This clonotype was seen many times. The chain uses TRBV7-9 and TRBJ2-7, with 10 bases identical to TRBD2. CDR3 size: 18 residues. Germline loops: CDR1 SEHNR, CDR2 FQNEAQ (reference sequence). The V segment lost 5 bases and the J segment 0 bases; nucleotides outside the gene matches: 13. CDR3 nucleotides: TGTGCCAGCAGCGAGAAAGGGGCTAGCGGGGGTGGCTCCTACGAGCAGTACTTC. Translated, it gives CASSEKGASGGGSYEQYF.

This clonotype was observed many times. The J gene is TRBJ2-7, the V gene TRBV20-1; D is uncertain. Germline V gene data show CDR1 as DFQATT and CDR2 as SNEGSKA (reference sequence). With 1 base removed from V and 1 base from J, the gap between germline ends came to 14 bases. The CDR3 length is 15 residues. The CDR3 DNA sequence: TGCAGTGCTAGAGTTCAGAGCGTACAATCCTACGAGCAGTACTTC. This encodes CSARVQSVQSYEQYF.